The source of this T cell receptor beta chain is a study of CD8+CD57+ T cells in acquired aplastic anemia. Background on the study: CD4+ and CD8+ cells, once sorted, gave DNA averaging about 3 ug.

This clonotype is medium-sized (0.01 to 0.1%) within its sample. What it binds is unknown. Investigators profiled TCR beta VDJ and CDR3 from genomic DNA template. TCRdb processed the reads anew with MiXCR; each CDR3 protein has one entry. The sample holds 60,000 or so distinct CDR3 sequences, roughly 58% seen once. V dropped 0 bases and J dropped 8 bases, with 17 bases sitting between them. Germline-derived CDR1 and CDR2 are SGHVS and FQNEAQ. The CDR3 length is 15 residues. Study conclusions and caveats: Patients and controls had in common approximately 29 CD8+ CDR3 sequences.

The receptor comes from a human donor in good health, serving as a control. The V and J genes are TRBV7-8 and TRBJ2-7, with D possibly being TRBD2 (5 bases). Input material: sorted CD4+, CD8+, or CD8+CD57+ T cells (not recorded which) from PBMCs. CDR3 residues: CASSLAQPPRGQQYF. In nucleotides, the CDR3 is TGTGCCAGCAGCTTAGCGCAACCGCCGCGCGGGCAGCAGTACTTC.